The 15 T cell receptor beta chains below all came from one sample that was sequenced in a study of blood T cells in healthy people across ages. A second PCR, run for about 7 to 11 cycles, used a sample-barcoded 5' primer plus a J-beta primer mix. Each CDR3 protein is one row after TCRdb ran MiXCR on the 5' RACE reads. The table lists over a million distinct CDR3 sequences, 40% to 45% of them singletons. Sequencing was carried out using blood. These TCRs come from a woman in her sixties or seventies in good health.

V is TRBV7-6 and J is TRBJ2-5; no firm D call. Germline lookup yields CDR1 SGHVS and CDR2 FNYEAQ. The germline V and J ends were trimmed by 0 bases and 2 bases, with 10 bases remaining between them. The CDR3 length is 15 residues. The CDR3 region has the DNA TGTGCCAGCAGCTTAGCTCCAAGGCCTCAAGAGACCCAGTACTTC. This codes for CASSLAPRPQETQYF.

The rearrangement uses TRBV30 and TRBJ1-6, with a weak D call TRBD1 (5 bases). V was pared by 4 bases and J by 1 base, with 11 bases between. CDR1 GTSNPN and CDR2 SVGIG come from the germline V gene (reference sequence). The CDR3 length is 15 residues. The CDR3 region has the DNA TGTGCCTGGACAGGCAGGGCGTCCTATAATTCACCCCTCCACTTT. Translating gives CAWTGRASYNSPLHF.

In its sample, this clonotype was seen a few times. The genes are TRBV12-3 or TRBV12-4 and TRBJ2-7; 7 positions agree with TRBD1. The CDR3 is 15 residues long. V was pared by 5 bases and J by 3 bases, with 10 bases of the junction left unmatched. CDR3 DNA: TGTGCCAGCAGTCTAAGTTGGGCAGGGGGCTACGAGCAGTACTTC. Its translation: CASSLSWAGGYEQYF.

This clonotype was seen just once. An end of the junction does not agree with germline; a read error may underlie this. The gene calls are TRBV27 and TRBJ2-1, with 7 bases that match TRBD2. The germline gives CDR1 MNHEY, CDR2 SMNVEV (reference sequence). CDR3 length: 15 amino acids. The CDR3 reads CAGSFPAGVGGEQFF. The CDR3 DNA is TGTGCCGGCAGTTTTCCGGCGGGAGTGGGTGGTGAGCAGTTCTTC.

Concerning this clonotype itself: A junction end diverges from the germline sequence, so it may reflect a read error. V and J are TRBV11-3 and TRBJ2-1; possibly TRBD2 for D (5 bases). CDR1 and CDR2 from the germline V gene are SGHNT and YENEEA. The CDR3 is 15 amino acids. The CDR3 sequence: CASSLPGDTYNEPFF. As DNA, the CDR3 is TGTGCCAGCAGCTTACCCGGGGATACCTACAATGAGCCGTTCTTC.

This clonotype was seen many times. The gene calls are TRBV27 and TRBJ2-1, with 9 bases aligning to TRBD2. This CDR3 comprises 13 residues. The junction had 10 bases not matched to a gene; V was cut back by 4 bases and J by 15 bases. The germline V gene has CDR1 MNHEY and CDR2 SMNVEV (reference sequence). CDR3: CASSSLSGSTSFF. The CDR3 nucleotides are TGTGCCAGCAGTTCACTTAGCGGGAGTACGTCGTTCTTC.

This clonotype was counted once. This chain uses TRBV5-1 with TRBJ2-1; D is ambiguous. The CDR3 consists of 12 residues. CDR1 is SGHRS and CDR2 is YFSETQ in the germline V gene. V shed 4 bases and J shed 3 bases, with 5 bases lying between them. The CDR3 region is CASSLYYNEQFF. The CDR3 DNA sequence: TGCGCCAGCAGCCTTTACTACAATGAGCAGTTCTTC.

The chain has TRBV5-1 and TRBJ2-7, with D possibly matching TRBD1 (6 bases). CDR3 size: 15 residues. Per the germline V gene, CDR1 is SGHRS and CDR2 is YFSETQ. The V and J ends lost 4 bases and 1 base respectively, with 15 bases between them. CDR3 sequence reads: CASSPRQAMSYEQYF. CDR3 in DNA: TGCGCCAGCAGCCCGCGACAGGCTATGTCCTACGAGCAGTACTTC. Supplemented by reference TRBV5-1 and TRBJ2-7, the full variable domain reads KAGVTQTPRYLIKTRGQQVTLSCSPISGHRSVSWYQQTPGQGLQFLFEYFSETQRNKGNFPGRFSGRQFSNSRSEMNVSTLELGDSALYLCASSPRQAMSYEQYFGPGTRLTVT.

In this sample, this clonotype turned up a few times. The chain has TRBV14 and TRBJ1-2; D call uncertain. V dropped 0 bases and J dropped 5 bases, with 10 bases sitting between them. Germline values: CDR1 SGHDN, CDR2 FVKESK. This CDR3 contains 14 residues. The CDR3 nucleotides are TGTGCCAGCAGCCAAGATTGGTTTACATATGGCTACACCTTC. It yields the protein CASSQDWFTYGYTF.

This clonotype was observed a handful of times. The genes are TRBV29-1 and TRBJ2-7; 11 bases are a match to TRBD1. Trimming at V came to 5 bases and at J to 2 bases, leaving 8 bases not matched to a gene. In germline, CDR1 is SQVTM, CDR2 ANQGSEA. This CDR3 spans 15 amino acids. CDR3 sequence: CSVSSGTGGTYEQYF. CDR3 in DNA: TGCAGCGTTTCCTCCGGGACAGGGGGTACCTACGAGCAGTACTTC.

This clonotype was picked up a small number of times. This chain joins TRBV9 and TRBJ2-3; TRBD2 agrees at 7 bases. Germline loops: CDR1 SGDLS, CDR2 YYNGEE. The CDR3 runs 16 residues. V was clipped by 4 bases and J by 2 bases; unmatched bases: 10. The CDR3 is CASSQEPGLPTDTQYF. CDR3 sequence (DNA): TGTGCCAGCAGCCAAGAACCGGGACTACCCACAGATACGCAGTATTTT.

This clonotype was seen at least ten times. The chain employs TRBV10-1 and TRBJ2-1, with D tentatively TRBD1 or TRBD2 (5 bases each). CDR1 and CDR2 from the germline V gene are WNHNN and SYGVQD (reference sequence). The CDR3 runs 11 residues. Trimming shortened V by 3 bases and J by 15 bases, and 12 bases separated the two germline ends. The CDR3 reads CASSDGGGRFF. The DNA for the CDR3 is TGCGCCAGCAGTGATGGTGGGGGTCGGTTCTTC.

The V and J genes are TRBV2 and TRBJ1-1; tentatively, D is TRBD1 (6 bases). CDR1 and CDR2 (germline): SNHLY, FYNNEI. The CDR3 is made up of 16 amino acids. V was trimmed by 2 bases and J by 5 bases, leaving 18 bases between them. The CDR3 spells CASSESPGAGRTEAFF. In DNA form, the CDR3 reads TGTGCCAGCAGTGAATCCCCGGGGGCAGGGCGGACTGAAGCTTTCTTT.

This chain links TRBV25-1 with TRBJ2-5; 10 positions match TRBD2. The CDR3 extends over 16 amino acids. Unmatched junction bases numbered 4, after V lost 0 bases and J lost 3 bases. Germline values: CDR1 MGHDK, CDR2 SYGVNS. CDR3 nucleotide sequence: TGTGCCAGCAGTGAATATGGACTAGCGGAAGAAGAGACCCAGTACTTC. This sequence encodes CASSEYGLAEEETQYF.

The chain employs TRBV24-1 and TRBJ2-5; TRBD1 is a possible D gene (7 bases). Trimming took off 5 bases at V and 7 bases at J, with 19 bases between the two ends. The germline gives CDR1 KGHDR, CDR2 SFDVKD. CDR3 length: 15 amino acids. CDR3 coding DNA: TGTGCCACCAGTGCGGAGGGGGCCCGGGTTGGGACCCAGTACTTC. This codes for CATSAEGARVGTQYF.